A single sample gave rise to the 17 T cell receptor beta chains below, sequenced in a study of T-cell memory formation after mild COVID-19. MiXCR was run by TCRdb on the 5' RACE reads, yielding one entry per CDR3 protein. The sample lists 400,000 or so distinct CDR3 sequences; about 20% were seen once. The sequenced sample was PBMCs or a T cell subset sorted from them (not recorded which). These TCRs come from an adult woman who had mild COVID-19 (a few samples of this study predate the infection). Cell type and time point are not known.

CDR3 DNA sequence: TGTGCCTGGAGCGCTTTAGGAGAGACCCAGTACTTC. Translation gives CAWSALGETQYF. The chain recombines TRBV30 with TRBJ2-5; D call uncertain. Germline V gene data show CDR1 as GTSNPN and CDR2 as SVGIG (reference sequence). The CDR3 extends over 12 amino acids. V was trimmed by 3 bases and J by 4 bases, leaving 9 bases between them.

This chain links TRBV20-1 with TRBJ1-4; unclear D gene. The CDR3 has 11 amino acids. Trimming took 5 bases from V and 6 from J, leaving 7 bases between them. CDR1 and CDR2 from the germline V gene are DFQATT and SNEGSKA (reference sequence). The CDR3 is CSARVDEKLFF. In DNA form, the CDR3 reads TGCAGTGCTCGTGTGGATGAAAAACTGTTTTTT.

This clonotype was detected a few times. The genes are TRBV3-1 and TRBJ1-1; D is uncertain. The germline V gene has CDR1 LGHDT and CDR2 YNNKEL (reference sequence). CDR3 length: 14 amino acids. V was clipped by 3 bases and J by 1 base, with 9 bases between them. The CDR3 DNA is TGTGCCAGCAGCCATCCGGGCCCGAACACTGAAGCTTTCTTT. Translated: CASSHPGPNTEAFF.

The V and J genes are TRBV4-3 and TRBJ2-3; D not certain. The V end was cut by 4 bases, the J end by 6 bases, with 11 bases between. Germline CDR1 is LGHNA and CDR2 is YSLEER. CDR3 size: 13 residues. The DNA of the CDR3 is TGCGCCAGCAGCCGAACGGTGGGTGATACGCAGTATTTT. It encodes CASSRTVGDTQYF.

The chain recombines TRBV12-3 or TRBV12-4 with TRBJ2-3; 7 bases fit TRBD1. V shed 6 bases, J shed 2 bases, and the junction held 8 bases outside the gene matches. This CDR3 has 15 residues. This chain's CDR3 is CASSLGQINTDTQYF. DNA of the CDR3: TGTGCCAGCAGCTTGGGACAGATTAACACAGATACGCAGTATTTT.

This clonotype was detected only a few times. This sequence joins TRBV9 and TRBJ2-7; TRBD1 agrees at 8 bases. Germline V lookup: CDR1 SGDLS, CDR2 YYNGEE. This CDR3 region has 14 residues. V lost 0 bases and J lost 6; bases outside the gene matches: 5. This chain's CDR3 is CASSVADRALEQYF. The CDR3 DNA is TGTGCCAGCAGCGTAGCGGACAGGGCCCTCGAGCAGTACTTC.

In DNA, the CDR3 is TGTGCCAGCAGTCCCGGTCCGTATTCACCCCTCCACTTT. Translating it yields CASSPGPYSPLHF. The chain uses TRBV6-2 or TRBV6-3 and TRBJ1-6; D gene ambiguous. This CDR3 spans 13 amino acids. Looked up from germline, CDR1 is MNHEY and CDR2 is SVGEGT. Deletions cut 5 bases from V and 8 bases from J, with 10 bases between.

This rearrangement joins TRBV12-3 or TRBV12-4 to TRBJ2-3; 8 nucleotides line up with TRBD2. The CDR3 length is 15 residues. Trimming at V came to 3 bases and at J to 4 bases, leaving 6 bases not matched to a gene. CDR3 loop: CASSLVAGGPDTQYF. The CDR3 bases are TGTGCCAGCAGTTTGGTTGCGGGGGGCCCAGATACGCAGTATTTT.

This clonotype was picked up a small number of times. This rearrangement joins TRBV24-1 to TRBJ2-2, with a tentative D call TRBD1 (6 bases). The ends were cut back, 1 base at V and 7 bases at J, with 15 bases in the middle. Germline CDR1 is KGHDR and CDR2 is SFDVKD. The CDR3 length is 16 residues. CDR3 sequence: CATSDFPGQGNGELFF. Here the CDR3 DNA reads TGTGCCACCAGTGATTTCCCCGGGCAGGGGAACGGGGAGCTGTTTTTT.

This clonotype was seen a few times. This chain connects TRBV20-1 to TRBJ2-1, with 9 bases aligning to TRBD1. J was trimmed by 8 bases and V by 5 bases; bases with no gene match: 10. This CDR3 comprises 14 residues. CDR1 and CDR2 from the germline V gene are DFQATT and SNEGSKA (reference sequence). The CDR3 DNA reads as TGCAGTGCTTCTAGACCGGGACAGGGCGATGAGCAGTTCTTC. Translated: CSASRPGQGDEQFF.

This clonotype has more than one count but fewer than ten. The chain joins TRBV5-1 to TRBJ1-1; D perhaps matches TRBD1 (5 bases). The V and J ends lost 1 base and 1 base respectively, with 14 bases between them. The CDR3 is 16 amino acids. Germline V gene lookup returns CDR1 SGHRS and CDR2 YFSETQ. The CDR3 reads CASSLLQAITNTEAFF. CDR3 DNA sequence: TGCGCCAGCAGCTTGTTACAGGCGATAACGAACACTGAAGCTTTCTTT.

CDR3 sequence reads: CACLKTGENTGELFF. CDR3 sequence (DNA): TGTGCCTGTCTCAAGACAGGAGAGAACACCGGGGAGCTGTTTTTT. J is TRBJ2-2 and V is TRBV30; TRBD1 might be the D (6 bases). Germline CDR1 and CDR2: GTSNPN and SVGIG (reference sequence). The germline V and J ends were trimmed by 6 bases and 1 base, with 15 bases remaining between them. This CDR3 is 15 amino acids long.

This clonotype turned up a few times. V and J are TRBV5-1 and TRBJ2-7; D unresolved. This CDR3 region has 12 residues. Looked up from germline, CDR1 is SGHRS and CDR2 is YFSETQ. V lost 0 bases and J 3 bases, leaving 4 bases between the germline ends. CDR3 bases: TGCGCCAGCAGCTTGGAATTCTACGAGCAGTACTTC. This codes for CASSLEFYEQYF.

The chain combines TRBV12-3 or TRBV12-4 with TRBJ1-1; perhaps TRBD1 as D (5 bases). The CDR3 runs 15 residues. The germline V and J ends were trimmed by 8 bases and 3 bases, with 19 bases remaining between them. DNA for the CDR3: TGTGCCAGCGGAACGAGCGGGGGGTGGGACACTGAAGCTTTCTTT. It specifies CASGTSGGWDTEAFF.

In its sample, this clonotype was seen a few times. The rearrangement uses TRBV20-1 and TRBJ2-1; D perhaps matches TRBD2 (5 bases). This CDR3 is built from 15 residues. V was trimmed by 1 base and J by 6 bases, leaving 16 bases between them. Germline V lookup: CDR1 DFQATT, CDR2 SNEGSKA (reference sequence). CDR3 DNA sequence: TGCAGTGCTAGAGCTCCCAGCGGACGTGCCAATGAGCAGTTCTTC. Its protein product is CSARAPSGRANEQFF.

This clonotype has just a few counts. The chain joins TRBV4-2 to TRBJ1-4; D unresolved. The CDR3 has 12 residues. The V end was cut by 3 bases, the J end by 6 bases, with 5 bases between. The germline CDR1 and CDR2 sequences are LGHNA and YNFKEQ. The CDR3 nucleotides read TGTGCCAGCAGCCAGGGCTATGAAAAACTGTTTTTT. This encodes CASSQGYEKLFF.

CDR3 loop: CASSGRLAYEQYF. The CDR3 DNA is TGTGCCAGCAGTGGACGGTTAGCCTACGAGCAGTACTTC. The rearrangement joins TRBV6-1 to TRBJ2-7; D uncertain. Germline loops: CDR1 MNHNS, CDR2 SASEGT. Trimming pared 4 bases from V and 2 bases from J, leaving 9 bases between. The CDR3 extends over 13 amino acids.